The next 9 T cell receptor beta chains were all read from a single sample in a study of CD8 T cells in ankylosing spondylitis. Findings of the study overall: Characteristic of ankylosing spondylitis blood, it appeared, was a TCR beta motif comprising roughly eight highly homologous variants.

TCRdb reprocessed the 5' RACE reads via MiXCR and lists one record per CDR3 protein. The top ten clones hold roughly 0.51% of a sample with about 800,000 distinct CDR3 sequences, about 10% of them seen once. For these TCRs, the target antigens are not known. Sequenced material: blood, either unsorted or a sorted T cell fraction (not recorded which). These receptors were obtained from a male donor with ankylosing spondylitis.

This clonotype was detected many times. The chain couples TRBV5-1 to TRBJ2-1, with 8 positions matching TRBD2. Germline V gene lookup returns CDR1 SGHRS and CDR2 YFSETQ. The CDR3 sequence is 16 residues long. The junction had 12 bases not matched to a gene; V was cut back by 2 bases and J by 8 bases. The CDR3 DNA follows: TGCGCCAGCAGCTTTGGTCGGGGGGGCTATTGGGATGAGCAGTTCTTC. Translation: CASSFGRGGYWDEQFF.

The chain carries TRBV25-1 and TRBJ2-3; TRBD1 matches 12 bases. The CDR3 totals 18 residues. Germline V gene data show CDR1 as MGHDK and CDR2 as SYGVNS. Trimming took 3 bases from V and 0 from J; bases not matched to a gene: 7. CDR3 DNA: TGTGCCAGCAGTGAGACTCCGGGACAGGGGGCTAGCACAGATACGCAGTATTTT. Protein product: CASSETPGQGASTDTQYF.

The chain combines TRBV6-2 or TRBV6-3 with TRBJ2-5, with 9 positions matching TRBD1. Germline CDR1 and CDR2: MNHEY and SVGEGT. The CDR3 covers 16 residues. Unmatched junction bases numbered 12, after V lost 6 bases and J lost 4 bases. CDR3 in amino acids: CASSPLSQGARETQYF. CDR3 coding DNA: TGTGCCAGCAGCCCTCTGTCACAGGGGGCGCGAGAGACCCAGTACTTC.

In this sample, this clonotype turned up many times. The rearrangement links TRBV5-1 to TRBJ2-3, with a tentative D call TRBD2 (5 bases). Germline V gene data show CDR1 as SGHRS and CDR2 as YFSETQ. With 1 base removed from V and 6 bases from J, the gap between germline ends came to 15 bases. The CDR3 spans 15 residues. The CDR3 sequence: CASSLWEPAADTQYF. The CDR3 region has the DNA TGCGCCAGCAGCTTGTGGGAGCCAGCGGCGGATACGCAGTATTTT.

This clonotype has just a few counts. This chain joins TRBV5-1 and TRBJ1-1; D unresolved. This CDR3 is built from 14 residues. Trimming took 0 bases from V and 3 from J, leaving 9 bases between them. The germline V gene encodes CDR1 SGHRS and CDR2 YFSETQ. The CDR3 protein is CASSLGVAYTEAFF. The CDR3 DNA reads as TGCGCCAGCAGCTTGGGGGTAGCGTACACTGAAGCTTTCTTT.

The chain uses TRBV5-1 and TRBJ1-2; 10 positions agree with TRBD1. Unmatched junction bases numbered 9, after V lost 6 bases and J lost 7 bases. Germline CDR1 and CDR2: SGHRS and YFSETQ. The CDR3 has 14 residues. For the CDR3, the DNA is TGCGCCAGCAAAACCGGGACAGGGGCTCTTGGCTACACCTTC. Translating gives CASKTGTGALGYTF.

The chain recombines TRBV7-9 with TRBJ1-2; no reliable D call. The germline V and J ends were trimmed by 10 bases and 1 base, with 10 bases remaining between them. CDR3 length equals 12 residues. From germline, CDR1 is SEHNR and CDR2 FQNEAQ (reference sequence). The CDR3 DNA sequence: TGTGCCACCTCGCGAGTTAACTATGGCTACACCTTC. Its translation: CATSRVNYGYTF.

The sample holds a few counts of this clonotype. CDR3: CASSSSRGSTDTQYF. The CDR3, as DNA: TGTGCCAGCAGCTCCTCGAGGGGGAGCACAGATACGCAGTATTTT. The chain is built from TRBV12-3 or TRBV12-4 and TRBJ2-3, with D perhaps matching TRBD1 (6 bases). The CDR3 runs to 15 residues. Trimming removed 6 bases at V and 0 bases at J, with 13 bases between.

This clonotype has just a few counts. This sequence joins TRBV7-9 and TRBJ1-6, with a tentative D call TRBD1 (5 bases). Germline V gene lookup returns CDR1 SEHNR and CDR2 FQNEAQ (reference sequence). With 4 bases removed from V and 9 bases from J, the gap between germline ends came to 16 bases. The CDR3 totals 15 residues. The CDR3 nucleotides read TGTGCCAGCAGCTCGCGGGGCAGGAGTGGTTCACCCCTCCACTTT. Residues: CASSSRGRSGSPLHF. Combining the CDR3 with reference TRBV7-9 and TRBJ1-6 gives the whole variable domain DTGVSQNPRHKITKRGQNVTFRCDPISEHNRLYWYRQTLGQGPEFLTYFQNEAQLEKSRLLSDRFSAERPKGSFSTLEIQRTEQGDSAMYLCASSSRGRSGSPLHFGNGTRLTVT.